This T cell receptor beta chain was retrieved from a study of blood T cell repertoires in COVID-19 (dated by TCRdb to 2020 to 2021). Some background on the complete study: The collaborator samples originated in the United States, Italy and Spain and spanned the acute and convalescent phases of COVID-19. The material from the prospective study consisted of cDNA or gDNA derived from T cells, B-cell-depleted T cells, or PBMCs. Deeply sampled blood TCRbeta repertoires from subjects exposed to, actively infected with, or recovered from COVID-19 were included in the dataset. The repertoires were released in a freely available public database meant as a resource for research on the immune response to SARS-CoV-2. The samples were drawn from two sources: the first 160 participants of the ongoing ImmuneRACE study, and fewer than 1,500 subjects contributed by 6 global collaborators. A de-identified subject ID, COVID-19 status, age in years and sex were almost always included in the sample metadata. Where HLA class I and class II types were available, the types were taken from metadata supplied by the sample provider, not from assay-based typing. What the research found in general, with its limitations: Clinical and demographic metadata were provided uncurated, with the amount varying by source and participant.

Judged by its sample share, this clone qualifies as medium-sized (0.01 to 0.1%). Its binding antigen is unknown. No base quality information exists; no much larger clone differs at one position. Unmatched junction bases come to 10, with V trimmed by 7 bases and J by 6 bases. Via the germline V gene, CDR1 is MGHDK and CDR2 SYGVNS. CDR3 length: 15 amino acids, cysteine to phenylalanine. Only the CDR3 DNA stays, 45 bases, in frame from base 1. The immunoSEQ Assay, a bias-controlled multiplex PCR, was used to amplify TCRbeta CDR3 regions from genomic DNA. The published analysis was carried out like this. The number of nucleated cells in each sample was estimated by amplification of reference gene primers within the assay. To quantify the absolute abundance of each unique TCRbeta CDR3 rearrangement, sequence reads were collapsed and filtered. For each sample, productive Simpson clonality was calculated by taking the square root of Simpson's diversity index across productive rearrangements. TCRdb took this table from immuneACCESS and kept in-frame rearrangements with V and J called. Such tables lack part of the clones; where checked against another copy, unresolved V genes explain under half of the gap, and the rest is unexplained. The D gene and trimming were derived from the DNA, and the V and J assignments and clone size from that table. For this sample the table gives some 130,000 clones, of which approximately 84% were detected only once. The ten largest clones represent approximately 1.8% of the sample.

Each collaborating institution followed its own protocols to collect whole blood in K2EDTA tubes. For TCRbeta analysis, collaborators shipped samples as frozen whole blood, isolated PBMCs, or DNA extracted from either of those sample types. This TCR derives from an older man with acute or convalescent COVID-19. Input material: peripheral blood. In this chain, TRBV25-1 is recombined with TRBJ2-1, and TRBD1 aligns with 9 junction nucleotides. The CDR3 protein is CASTRTGETINEQFF. In nucleotides, the sequence is TGTGCCAGCACTCGGACAGGGGAGACCATCAATGAGCAGTTCTTC. The reference TRBV25-1 and TRBJ2-1 proteins fill in what lies around the CDR3, so the full variable domain reads EADIYQTPRYLVIGTGKKITLECSQTMGHDKMYWYQQDPGMELHLIHYSYGVNSTEKGDLSSESTVSRIRTEHFPLTLESARPSHTSQYLCASTRTGETINEQFFGPGTRLTVL.